This TCR beta chain came from a study of T-cell memory formation after mild COVID-19. V was cut by 3 bases and J by 7 bases, with 12 bases left in between. The CDR3 consists of 13 residues. Germline V gives CDR1 MNHEY, CDR2 SVGAGI. Via MiXCR, TCRdb re-called the 5' RACE reads, giving one row per CDR3 protein. The sample consists of 90,000 to 130,000 distinct CDR3 sequences, 15% to 20% of them appearing once. The source material was PBMCs or a T cell subset sorted from them (not recorded which). The clonotype comes from a man in his late teens or twenties who had mild COVID-19 (a few samples of this study predate the infection). Cell type and time point are not known. The chain couples TRBV6-5 to TRBJ1-2; D is ambiguous. CDR3 sequence: CASSYTRGFGYTF. The CDR3 bases are TGTGCCAGCAGTTATACTCGCGGCTTTGGCTACACCTTC.